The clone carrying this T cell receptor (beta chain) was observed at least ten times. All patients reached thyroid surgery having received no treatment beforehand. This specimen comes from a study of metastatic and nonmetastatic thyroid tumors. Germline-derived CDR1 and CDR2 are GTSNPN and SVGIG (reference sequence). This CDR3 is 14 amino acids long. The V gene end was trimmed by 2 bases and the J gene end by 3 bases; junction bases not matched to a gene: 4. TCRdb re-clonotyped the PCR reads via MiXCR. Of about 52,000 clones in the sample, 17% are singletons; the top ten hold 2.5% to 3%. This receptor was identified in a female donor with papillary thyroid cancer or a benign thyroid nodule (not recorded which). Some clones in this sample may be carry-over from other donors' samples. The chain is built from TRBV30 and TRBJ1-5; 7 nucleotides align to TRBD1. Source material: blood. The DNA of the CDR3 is TGTGCCTGGAGTCTAAGGGGGCCCAATCAGCCCCAGCATTTT. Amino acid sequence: CAWSLRGPNQPQHF.